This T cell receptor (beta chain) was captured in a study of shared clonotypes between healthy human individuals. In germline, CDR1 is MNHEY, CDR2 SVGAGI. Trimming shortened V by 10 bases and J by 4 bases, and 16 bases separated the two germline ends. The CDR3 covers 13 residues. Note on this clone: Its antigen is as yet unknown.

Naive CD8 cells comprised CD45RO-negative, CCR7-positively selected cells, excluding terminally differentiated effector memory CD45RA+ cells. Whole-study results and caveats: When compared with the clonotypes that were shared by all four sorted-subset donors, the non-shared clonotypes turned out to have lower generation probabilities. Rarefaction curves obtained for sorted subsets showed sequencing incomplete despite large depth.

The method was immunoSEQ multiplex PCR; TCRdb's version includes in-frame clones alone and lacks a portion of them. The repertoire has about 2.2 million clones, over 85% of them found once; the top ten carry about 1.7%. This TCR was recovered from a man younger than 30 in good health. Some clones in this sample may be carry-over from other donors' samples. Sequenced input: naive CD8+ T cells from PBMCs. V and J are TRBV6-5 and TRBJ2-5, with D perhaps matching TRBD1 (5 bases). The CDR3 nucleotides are TGTGCCACCTCCCAGATAAGGGGAGAGACCCAGTACTTC. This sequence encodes CATSQIRGETQYF.